This passage covers 6 T cell receptor beta chains from one sample sequenced in a study of T cell repertoires in cytomegalovirus infection. Their recognized antigens are unknown. TCRdb redid the calling of the reads with MiXCR, one entry per CDR3 protein. The sample has 55,000 to 85,000 distinct CDR3 sequences, roughly 20% seen once. Specimen: CD8+ T cells from cultured PBMCs, collected from culture after CMV antigen stimulation. The source is a human donor in good health (CMV status not recorded). Some clones in this sample may be carry-over from other donors' samples.

The chain couples TRBV7-8 to TRBJ2-7, with D perhaps TRBD1 (6 bases). Trimming left V 4 bases short and J 3 bases short, with 22 bases between. The CDR3 has 17 amino acids. The germline CDR1 and CDR2 sequences are SGHVS and FQNEAQ. The CDR3 region is CASSSPDSGGLRYEQYF. The CDR3 DNA is TGTGCCAGCAGCTCCCCGGACAGCGGCGGGCTGCGCTACGAGCAGTACTTC.

This clonotype has only one observation. The gene calls are TRBV7-6 and TRBJ2-2; 8 nucleotides match TRBD2. The V gene end was trimmed by 4 bases and the J gene end by 0 bases; junction bases not matched to a gene: 7. Looked up from germline, CDR1 is SGHVS and CDR2 is FNYEAQ. The CDR3 contains 17 residues. DNA for the CDR3: TGTGCCAGCAGCTCCTCGGGACTAGGGACGAACACCGGGGAGCTGTTTTTT. This encodes CASSSSGLGTNTGELFF.

This clonotype came up many times. The rearrangement uses TRBV12-3 or TRBV12-4 and TRBJ2-7, with D hard to call. V was shortened by 6 bases and J by 5 bases, with 14 bases between the two germline ends. The CDR3 is 13 amino acids. The CDR3 coding sequence is TGTGCCAGCAGCTTTACCCTCCCCAACGAGCAGTACTTC. Translated, it gives CASSFTLPNEQYF.

Only a few counts were recorded for this clonotype. The chain carries TRBV12-3 or TRBV12-4 and TRBJ2-4; the D is unclear. Trimming took 6 bases from V and 3 from J, leaving 6 bases between them. The CDR3 sequence is 12 residues long. CDR3 in amino acids: CASSFDKNIQYF. DNA for the CDR3: TGTGCCAGCAGCTTCGACAAAAACATTCAGTACTTC.

This clonotype was counted a few times. The gene calls are TRBV6-5 and TRBJ2-1, with no clear D. The CDR3 runs 17 residues. Trimming left V 3 bases short and J 4 bases short, with 19 bases between. Germline V gene sequence: CDR1 MNHEY, CDR2 SVGAGI. CDR3 DNA sequence: TGTGCCAGCAGTTATTCCGGGCCTGTATATTCTTACAATGAGCAGTTCTTC. It yields the protein CASSYSGPVYSYNEQFF.

This clonotype was seen repeatedly, ten times or more. The chain joins TRBV20-1 to TRBJ2-7, with 7 bases fitting TRBD1. Per germline, CDR1 DFQATT and CDR2 SNEGSKA (reference sequence). This CDR3 spans 14 amino acids. V dropped 5 bases and J dropped 4; count of bases not matched to a gene: 11. The CDR3 DNA reads TGCAGTGCTTCCAGACAGGGTGAAGGATACGAGCAGTACTTC. Translated: CSASRQGEGYEQYF.